The rows below give T cell receptor beta chains drawn from one sample of a study of T cells in Graves' hyperthyroidism and ophthalmopathy. TCRdb analysed the multiplex PCR reads with MiXCR anew, one entry per CDR3 protein. This table holds about 500,000 distinct CDR3 sequences, about 15% found once. Sequences were obtained from blood. These receptor sequences come from a woman between 18 and 29 years old with Graves' ophthalmopathy. The CDR3 runs from the conserved cysteine through the conserved F or W. A D gene is named only where the DNA matches it firmly. Rows may omit the clone size; those that give it use once, few, many or a size class.

v_gene: TRBV6-1; j_gene: TRBJ2-3; d_gene: TRBD1; abundance: many; CDR3aa: CASSDGQGYTDTQYF; CDR3nt: TGTGCCAGCAGCGATGGACAGGGCTACACAGATACGCAGTATTTT
v_gene: TRBV5-1; j_gene: TRBJ2-2; d_gene: TRBD1; abundance: few; CDR3aa: CASSYLTDRVDTGELFF; CDR3nt: TGCGCCAGCAGCTACCTAACTGACAGGGTTGACACCGGGGAGCTGTTTTTT
v_gene: TRBV30; j_gene: TRBJ2-3; d_gene: -; abundance: many; CDR3aa: CAWEETVPDTQYF; CDR3nt: TGTGCCTGGGAAGAGACTGTCCCAGATACGCAGTATTTT
v_gene: TRBV20-1; j_gene: TRBJ2-1; d_gene: TRBD2; abundance: many; CDR3aa: CSARLAVHNEQFF; CDR3nt: TGCAGTGCTAGGCTAGCGGTGCACAATGAGCAGTTCTTC
v_gene: TRBV6-1; j_gene: TRBJ1-2; d_gene: TRBD1; abundance: many; CDR3aa: CASSETGVGYGYTF; CDR3nt: TGTGCCAGCAGCGAGACAGGGGTTGGGTATGGCTACACCTTC
v_gene: TRBV29-1; j_gene: TRBJ1-3; d_gene: -; abundance: -; CDR3aa: CSVGDRVSGNTIYF; CDR3nt: TGCAGCGTTGGGGACCGGGTGTCGGGAAACACCATATATTTT
v_gene: TRBV20-1; j_gene: TRBJ2-3; d_gene: -; abundance: many; CDR3aa: CSAEQGRDTQYF; CDR3nt: TGCAGTGCTGAACAGGGAAGAGATACGCAGTATTTT
v_gene: TRBV7-3; j_gene: TRBJ2-3; d_gene: -; abundance: -; CDR3aa: CASSPDGGAGDTQYF; CDR3nt: TGTGCCAGCAGCCCCGATGGGGGTGCTGGAGATACGCAGTATTTT
v_gene: TRBV30; j_gene: TRBJ2-5; d_gene: TRBD2; abundance: many; CDR3aa: CAWSGGRGSQETQYF; CDR3nt: TGTGCCTGGAGCGGAGGGAGGGGTTCCCAAGAGACCCAGTACTTC
v_gene: TRBV7-9; j_gene: TRBJ1-2; d_gene: -; abundance: few; CDR3aa: CASSLGGETDGYTF; CDR3nt: TGTGCCAGCAGCTTAGGGGGGGAGACCGATGGCTACACCTTC
v_gene: TRBV20-1; j_gene: TRBJ2-7; d_gene: -; abundance: -; CDR3aa: CSANRAAGKQCEQYF; CDR3nt: TGCAGTGCTAATCGAGCAGCGGGTAAACAGTGCGAGCAGTACTTC
v_gene: TRBV20-1; j_gene: TRBJ2-3; d_gene: -; abundance: many; CDR3aa: CSARDVSVDTQYF; CDR3nt: TGCAGTGCTAGAGATGTAAGCGTGGATACGCAGTATTTT
v_gene: TRBV5-1; j_gene: TRBJ2-5; d_gene: TRBD1; abundance: many; CDR3aa: CASSLGGQGAETQYF; CDR3nt: TGCGCCAGCAGCTTAGGCGGACAGGGTGCCGAGACCCAGTACTTC
v_gene: TRBV27; j_gene: TRBJ2-7; d_gene: TRBD2; abundance: -; CDR3aa: CASSAGTSGMYEQYF; CDR3nt: TGTGCCAGCAGTGCCGGGACTAGCGGGATGTACGAGCAGTACTTC
v_gene: TRBV6-1; j_gene: TRBJ1-2; d_gene: -; abundance: few; CDR3aa: CASSDEARQGNYGYTF; CDR3nt: TGTGCCAGCAGTGACGAAGCGCGTCAGGGGAACTATGGCTACACCTTC
v_gene: TRBV27; j_gene: TRBJ2-1; d_gene: TRBD2; abundance: -; CDR3aa: CASSSLRTSGSGRNEQFF; CDR3nt: TGTGCCAGCAGTTCACTACGGACTAGCGGGAGTGGTAGGAATGAGCAGTTCTTC
v_gene: TRBV9; j_gene: TRBJ2-1; d_gene: TRBD2; abundance: many; CDR3aa: CASSAEGSGLREQFF; CDR3nt: TGTGCCAGCAGCGCCGAGGGTAGCGGGTTAAGGGAGCAGTTCTTC
v_gene: TRBV28; j_gene: TRBJ1-2; d_gene: TRBD1; abundance: many; CDR3aa: CASSYTGDSGYTF; CDR3nt: TGTGCCAGCAGTTACACAGGGGACTCTGGCTACACCTTC
v_gene: TRBV7-2; j_gene: TRBJ2-5; d_gene: TRBD1; abundance: many; CDR3aa: CASSPYLVRQGKETQYF; CDR3nt: TGTGCCAGCAGCCCGTACCTCGTCAGACAGGGGAAAGAGACCCAGTACTTC
v_gene: TRBV3-1; j_gene: TRBJ2-5; d_gene: -; abundance: many; CDR3aa: CASSHHDQNLIQYF; CDR3nt: TGTGCCAGCAGCCACCATGACCAGAACCTGATCCAGTACTTC
v_gene: TRBV19; j_gene: TRBJ1-1; d_gene: -; abundance: few; CDR3aa: CASILLGGTEAFF; CDR3nt: TGTGCCAGTATCCTTCTCGGAGGCACTGAAGCTTTCTTT
v_gene: TRBV5-6; j_gene: TRBJ2-7; d_gene: -; abundance: -; CDR3aa: CASSSGGIGGPPSSYEQYF; CDR3nt: TGTGCCAGCAGCTCCGGGGGGATTGGGGGGCCCCCAAGCTCCTACGAGCAGTACTTC
v_gene: TRBV15; j_gene: TRBJ1-5; d_gene: -; abundance: -; CDR3aa: CATSRGFQGPYQPQHF; CDR3nt: TGTGCCACCAGCAGAGGGTTTCAGGGGCCGTATCAGCCCCAGCATTTT
v_gene: TRBV2; j_gene: TRBJ1-1; d_gene: -; abundance: few; CDR3aa: CASSERAAEAFF; CDR3nt: TGTGCCAGCAGTGAAAGGGCAGCTGAAGCTTTCTTT
v_gene: TRBV3-1; j_gene: TRBJ1-3; d_gene: TRBD1; abundance: many; CDR3aa: CASSQATGVGNTIYF; CDR3nt: TGTGCCAGCAGCCAAGCGACAGGGGTTGGAAACACCATATATTTT